Sequencing of this T cell receptor (beta chain) was carried out in a study of technical replicates of blood from four donors. Trimming removed 8 bases from V and 4 bases from J; junction bases left unmatched: 8. From germline, CDR1 is SNHLY and CDR2 FYNNEI. There are 14 residues in the CDR3. TCRdb keeps only in-frame clones here, not all; method: immunoSEQ multiplex PCR. The sample includes tens of thousands of clones, 95% to 97% seen only once; the top ten take 0.2% to 0.3%. This chain joins TRBV2 and TRBJ1-3, with 7 bases lining up with TRBD1. The specimen sequenced was T cells isolated from PBMCs. This sequence originates from a human donor in good health. The CDR3 sequence is CASDGDSLGNTIYF. The CDR3 DNA sequence: TGTGCCAGCGACGGGGACAGTTTGGGAAACACCATATATTTT.